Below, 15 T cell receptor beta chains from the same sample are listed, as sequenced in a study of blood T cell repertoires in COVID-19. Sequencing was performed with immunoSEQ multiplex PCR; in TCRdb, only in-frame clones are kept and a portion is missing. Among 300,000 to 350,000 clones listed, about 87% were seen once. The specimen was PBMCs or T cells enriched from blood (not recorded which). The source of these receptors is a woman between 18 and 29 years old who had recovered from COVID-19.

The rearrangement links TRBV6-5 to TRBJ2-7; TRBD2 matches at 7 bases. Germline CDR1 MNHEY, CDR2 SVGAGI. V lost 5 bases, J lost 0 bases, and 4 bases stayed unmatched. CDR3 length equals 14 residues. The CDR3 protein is CASSTRDYSYEQYF. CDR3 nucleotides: TGTGCCAGCAGTACTCGGGACTACTCCTACGAGCAGTACTTC.

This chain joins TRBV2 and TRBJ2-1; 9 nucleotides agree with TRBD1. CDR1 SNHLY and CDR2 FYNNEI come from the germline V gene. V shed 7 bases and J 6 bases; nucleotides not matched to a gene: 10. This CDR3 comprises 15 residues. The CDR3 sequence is CASILKGTGINEQFF. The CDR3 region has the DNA TGTGCCAGCATCCTGAAGGGGACAGGGATCAATGAGCAGTTCTTC.

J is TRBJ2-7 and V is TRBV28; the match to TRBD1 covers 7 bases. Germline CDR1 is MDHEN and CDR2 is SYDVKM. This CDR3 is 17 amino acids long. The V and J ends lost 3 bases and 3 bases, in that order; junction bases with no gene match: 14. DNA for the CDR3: TGTGCCAGCAGTTTGGCAACAGGGGCTAGGGGGCACTACGAGCAGTACTTC. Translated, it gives CASSLATGARGHYEQYF.

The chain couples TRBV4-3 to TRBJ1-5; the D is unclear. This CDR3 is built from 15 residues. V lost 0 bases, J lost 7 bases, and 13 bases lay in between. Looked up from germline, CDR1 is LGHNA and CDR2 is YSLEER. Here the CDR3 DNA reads TGCGCCAGCAGCCAAGATTCCGGGATGGGGCAGCCCCAGCATTTT. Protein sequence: CASSQDSGMGQPQHF.

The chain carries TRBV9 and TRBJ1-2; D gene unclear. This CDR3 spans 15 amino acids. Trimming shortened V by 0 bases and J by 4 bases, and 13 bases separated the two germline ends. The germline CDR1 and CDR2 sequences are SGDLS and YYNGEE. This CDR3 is CASSVEVAGSYGYTF. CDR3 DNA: TGTGCCAGCAGCGTAGAAGTGGCGGGGAGCTATGGCTACACCTTC.

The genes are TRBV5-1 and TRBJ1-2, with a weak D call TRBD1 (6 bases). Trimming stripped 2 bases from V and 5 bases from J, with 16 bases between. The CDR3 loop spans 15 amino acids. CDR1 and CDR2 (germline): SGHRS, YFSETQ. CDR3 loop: CASSLKQGDWYGYTF. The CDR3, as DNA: TGCGCCAGCAGCTTAAAACAGGGAGATTGGTATGGCTACACCTTC.

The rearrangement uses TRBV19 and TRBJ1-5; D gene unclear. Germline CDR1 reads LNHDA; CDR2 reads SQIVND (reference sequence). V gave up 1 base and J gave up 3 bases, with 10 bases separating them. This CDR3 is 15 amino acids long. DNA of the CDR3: TGTGCCAGTAGTATAGTACAGTTAATCAATCAGCCCCAGCATTTT. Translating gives CASSIVQLINQPQHF.

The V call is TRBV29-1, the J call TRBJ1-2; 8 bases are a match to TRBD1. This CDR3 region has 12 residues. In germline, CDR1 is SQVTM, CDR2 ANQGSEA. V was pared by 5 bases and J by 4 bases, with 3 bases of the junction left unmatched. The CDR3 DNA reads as TGCAGCGTTCCCGGGACAGGCTATGGCTACACCTTC. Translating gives CSVPGTGYGYTF.

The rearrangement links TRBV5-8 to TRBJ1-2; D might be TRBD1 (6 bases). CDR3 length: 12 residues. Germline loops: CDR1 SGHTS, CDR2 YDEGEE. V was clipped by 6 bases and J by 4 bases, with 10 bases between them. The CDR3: CASTSDSYGYTF. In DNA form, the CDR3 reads TGTGCCAGCACCTCGGACAGCTATGGCTACACCTTC.

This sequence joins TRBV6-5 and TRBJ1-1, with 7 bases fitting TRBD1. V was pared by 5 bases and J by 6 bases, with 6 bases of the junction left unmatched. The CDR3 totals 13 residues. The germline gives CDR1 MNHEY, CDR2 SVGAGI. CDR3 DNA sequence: TGTGCCAGCAGTAGACAGGGTTGGTCTGAAGCTTTCTTT. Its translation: CASSRQGWSEAFF.

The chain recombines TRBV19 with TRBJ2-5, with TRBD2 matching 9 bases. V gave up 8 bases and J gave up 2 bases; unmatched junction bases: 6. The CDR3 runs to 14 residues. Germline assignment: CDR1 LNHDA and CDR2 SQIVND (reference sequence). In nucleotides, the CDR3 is TGTGCCAGTTCCCGGCTAGCGGGGCAAGAGACCCAGTACTTC. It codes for CASSRLAGQETQYF.

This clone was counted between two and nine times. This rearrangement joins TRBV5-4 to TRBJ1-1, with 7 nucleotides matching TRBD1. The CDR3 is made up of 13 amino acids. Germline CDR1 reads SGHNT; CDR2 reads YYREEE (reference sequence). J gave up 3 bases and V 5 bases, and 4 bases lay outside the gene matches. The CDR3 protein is CASRDRSYTEAFF. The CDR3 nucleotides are TGTGCCAGCAGGGACAGGTCATACACTGAAGCTTTCTTT.

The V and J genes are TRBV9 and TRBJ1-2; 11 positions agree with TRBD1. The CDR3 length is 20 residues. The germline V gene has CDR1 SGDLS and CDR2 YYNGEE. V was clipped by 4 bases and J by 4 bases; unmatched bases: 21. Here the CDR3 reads CASSPRTGGAGSASSYGYTF. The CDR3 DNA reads TGTGCCAGCAGCCCCCGGACAGGGGGCGCGGGGTCTGCTTCTTCCTATGGCTACACCTTC.

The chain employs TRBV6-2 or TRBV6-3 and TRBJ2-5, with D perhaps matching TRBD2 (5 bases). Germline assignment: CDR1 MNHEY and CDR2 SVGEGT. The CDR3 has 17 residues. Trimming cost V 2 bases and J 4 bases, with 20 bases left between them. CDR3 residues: CASSYDKAGVIVETQYF. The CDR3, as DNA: TGTGCCAGCAGTTACGATAAGGCGGGTGTGATCGTAGAGACCCAGTACTTC.

In DNA, the CDR3 is TGTGCCAGCAGCTTAGGCGGACTTAACACTGAAGCTTTCTTT. It encodes CASSLGGLNTEAFF. The rearrangement uses TRBV7-8 and TRBJ1-1; D gene unclear. In germline, CDR1 is SGHVS, CDR2 FQNEAQ. The CDR3 extends over 14 amino acids. V was pared by 1 base and J by 2 bases, with 8 bases between.